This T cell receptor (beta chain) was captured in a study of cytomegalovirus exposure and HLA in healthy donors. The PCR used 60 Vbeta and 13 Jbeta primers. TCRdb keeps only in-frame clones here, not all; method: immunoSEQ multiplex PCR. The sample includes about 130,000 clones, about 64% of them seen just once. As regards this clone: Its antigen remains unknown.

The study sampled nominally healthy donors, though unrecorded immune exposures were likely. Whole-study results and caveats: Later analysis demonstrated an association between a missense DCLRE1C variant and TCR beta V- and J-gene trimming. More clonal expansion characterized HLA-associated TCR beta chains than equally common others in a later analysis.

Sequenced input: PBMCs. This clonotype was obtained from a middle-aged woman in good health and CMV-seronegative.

The DNA for the CDR3 is TGTGCCACCAAGTTAGCGGGTGGCACCGGGGAGCTGTTTTTT. Protein product: CATKLAGGTGELFF. The chain joins TRBV10-3 to TRBJ2-2, with TRBD2 matching 7 bases. This CDR3 contains 14 residues. V trimming: 10 bases; J trimming: 4 bases; junction bases outside the gene matches: 9. In germline, CDR1 is ENHRY, CDR2 SYGVKD.